Listed below are T cell receptor beta chains from one sample, sequenced in a study of preoperative IRX-2 immunotherapy in early breast cancer. Using immunoSEQ multiplex PCR, the repertoire was profiled, and TCRdb retains in-frame clones only, with some absent. In the table there are 75,000 to 100,000 clones, about nine tenths of which are singletons. This sample comprised tumor tissue, obtained after IRX-2 immunotherapy. The receptors originated from a human donor with breast cancer. CDR3s include the opening cysteine and the closing phenylalanine or tryptophan. A D gene is named only where the DNA matches it firmly. Not every row has a clone size; where given, it reads once, few, many or a size class.

v_gene,abundance,d_gene,j_gene,CDR3aa,CDR3nt
TRBV7-4,NA,NA,TRBJ2-5,CASSLQEKETQYF,TGTGCCAGCAGCCTACAAGAAAAAGAGACCCAGTACTTC
TRBV6-8,NA,NA,TRBJ1-5,CASSTDKGQPQHF,TGTGCCAGCAGTACCGACAAGGGACAGCCCCAGCATTTT
TRBV6-4,NA,NA,TRBJ2-7,CASSYLDPGEQYF,TGTGCCAGCAGTTACTTGGATCCTGGCGAGCAGTACTTC
TRBV1,NA,NA,TRBJ1-3,CASSQALGRGPGNTIYF,TGCGCCAGCAGCCAAGCTCTGGGCAGGGGGCCTGGAAACACCATATATTTT
TRBV28,once,NA,TRBJ1-6,CASRLQTSSYNSPLHF,TGTGCCAGCAGACTACAGACGAGCTCCTATAATTCACCCCTCCACTTT
TRBV11-3,few,NA,TRBJ1-5,CASSLDGVGGNQPQHF,TGTGCCAGCAGCTTAGATGGGGTTGGAGGGAACCAGCCCCAGCATTTT
TRBV6-8,NA,TRBD1,TRBJ2-3,CAIEQGGSSTDTQYF,TGTGCCATTGAACAGGGGGGCTCTAGCACAGATACGCAGTATTTT
TRBV19,NA,TRBD1,TRBJ2-5,CASSTGTGALQETQYF,TGTGCCAGTAGCACCGGGACAGGGGCACTCCAAGAGACCCAGTACTTC
TRBV6-4,NA,NA,TRBJ2-1,CASSYSNQLGSYNEQFF,TGTGCCAGCAGTTACTCGAATCAACTGGGTTCCTACAATGAGCAGTTCTTC
TRBV29-1,NA,NA,TRBJ2-1,CSVGTVGVGNEQFF,TGCAGCGTGGGGACGGTGGGGGTGGGCAATGAGCAGTTCTTC
TRBV15,NA,NA,TRBJ2-1,CATSRISQGADEQFF,TGTGCCACCAGCAGGATCTCTCAGGGAGCGGATGAGCAGTTCTTC
TRBV7-4,once,NA,TRBJ1-2,CASSLDRTDGYTF,TGTGCCAGCAGCTTAGATCGGACTGATGGCTACACCTTC
TRBV30,NA,NA,TRBJ1-4,CAWSVPGVGEKLFF,TGTGCCTGGAGTGTACCCGGGGTTGGTGAAAAACTGTTTTTT
TRBV22-1,NA,NA,TRBJ1-6,CATRGSYNSPLHF,TGTGCCACCCGGGGCTCCTATAATTCACCCCTCCACTTT
TRBV14,NA,NA,TRBJ1-2,CASSQMGYGYTF,TGTGCCAGCAGCCAAATGGGCTATGGCTACACCTTC
TRBV18,once,NA,TRBJ1-2,CASSPLDRYLYGYTF,TGTGCCAGCTCACCCCTGGACAGATATCTCTATGGCTACACCTTC
TRBV29-1,NA,NA,TRBJ1-3,CSAIHGAGNTIYF,TGCAGCGCCATTCATGGGGCCGGAAACACCATATATTTT
TRBV5-1,NA,NA,TRBJ1-1,CASSHPGRRGTEAFF,TGCGCCAGCAGCCATCCAGGGAGGAGGGGCACTGAAGCTTTCTTT
TRBV7-6,NA,TRBD2,TRBJ2-7,CASSSNSGRAYEQYF,TGTGCCAGCAGCTCTAATAGCGGGAGAGCGTACGAGCAGTACTTC
TRBV28,NA,NA,TRBJ1-6,CASSQRGGNGSPLHF,TGTGCCAGCAGCCAACGGGGGGGAAACGGTTCACCCCTCCACTTT
TRBV28,NA,TRBD1,TRBJ1-4,CASSTYGTEATNEKLFF,TGTGCCAGCAGCACCTACGGGACAGAGGCAACTAATGAAAAACTGTTTTTT
TRBV30,NA,NA,TRBJ1-3,CAWSVGGSSGNTIYF,TGTGCCTGGAGTGTAGGAGGAAGCTCTGGAAACACCATATATTTT
TRBV5-1,NA,NA,TRBJ2-2,CASSLEGMKAGELFF,TGCGCCAGCAGCTTAGAAGGGATGAAGGCCGGGGAGCTGTTTTTT
TRBV6-8,NA,NA,TRBJ2-7,CASKLRGDQVQYF,TGTGCCAGCAAGCTGAGGGGAGACCAGGTGCAGTACTTC
TRBV28,NA,NA,TRBJ1-2,CASSLSWYGYTF,TGTGCCAGCAGTTTATCCTGGTATGGCTACACCTTC
TRBV19,once,TRBD1,TRBJ2-1,CASRQQGILNEQFF,TGTGCCAGTAGACAACAGGGGATCCTAAATGAGCAGTTCTTC
TRBV19,NA,NA,TRBJ1-2,CASSMRTVNYGYTF,TGTGCCAGTAGTATGCGGACAGTCAACTATGGCTACACCTTC
TRBV18,NA,TRBD2,TRBJ2-7,CASQQSGGSYEQYF,TGTGCCAGCCAACAATCGGGGGGGTCCTACGAGCAGTACTTC
TRBV30,NA,NA,TRBJ2-7,CAWSVGRLWEPYF,TGTGCCTGGAGTGTAGGGCGGCTTTGGGAACCGTACTTC
TRBV11-3,NA,NA,TRBJ1-2,CASSPLPQVAGYTF,TGTGCCAGCAGTCCACTCCCCCAGGTGGCTGGCTACACCTTC
TRBV5-1,once,NA,TRBJ1-4,CASRPSGTSNEKLFF,TGCGCCAGCAGACCCTCCGGGACCTCTAATGAAAAACTGTTTTTT
TRBV7-1,NA,NA,TRBJ1-2,CASSPLRVSGYTF,TGTGCCAGCAGCCCTCTAAGGGTTTCTGGCTACACCTTC
TRBV11-3,NA,TRBD2,TRBJ2-3,CASSSGLRMEEDTQYF,TGTGCCAGCAGCTCGGGACTACGGATGGAAGAAGATACGCAGTATTTT
TRBV5-1,NA,TRBD1,TRBJ2-7,CASSPGQGGPYEQYF,TGCGCCAGCAGCCCAGGACAGGGAGGCCCCTACGAGCAGTACTTC
TRBV29-1,once,NA,TRBJ2-3,CSAGRRLEPDTQYF,TGCAGCGCTGGGAGAAGACTAGAACCAGATACGCAGTATTTT
TRBV6-8,few,TRBD2,TRBJ2-7,CASSINSGRSYEQYF,TGTGCCAGCAGTATAAATAGCGGGAGGAGCTACGAGCAGTACTTC
TRBV28,NA,NA,TRBJ1-1,CASKVTGNTEAFF,TGTGCCAGCAAGGTAACAGGGAACACTGAAGCTTTCTTT
TRBV6-8,NA,NA,TRBJ1-5,CASSSREVGNQPQHF,TGTGCCAGCAGTTCAAGGGAGGTTGGCAATCAGCCCCAGCATTTT
TRBV7-1,NA,NA,TRBJ2-7,CASSLRGTYEQYF,TGTGCCAGCAGCTTACGGGGGACCTACGAGCAGTACTTC
TRBV14,NA,NA,TRBJ2-3,CASSQGGLDWITGTQYF,TGTGCCAGCAGCCAAGGAGGGTTGGACTGGATTACAGGGACGCAGTATTTT
TRBV30,NA,NA,TRBJ2-2,CAWGGNTGELFF,TGTGCCTGGGGAGGTAACACCGGGGAGCTGTTTTTT
TRBV12-5,NA,NA,TRBJ1-2,CASKTDWSYTF,TGTGCCAGCAAGACGGACTGGAGCTACACCTTC
TRBV11-3,NA,NA,TRBJ1-3,CASRHPGAGNTIYF,TGTGCCAGCAGGCACCCTGGGGCTGGAAACACCATATATTTT
TRBV18,once,TRBD1,TRBJ1-1,CASSLKTGVNTEAFF,TGTGCCAGCTCACTAAAGACAGGGGTTAACACTGAAGCTTTCTTT
TRBV30,NA,TRBD1,TRBJ1-1,CAWRTGTGNAEAFF,TGTGCCTGGAGAACCGGGACAGGGAACGCTGAAGCTTTCTTT
TRBV11-3,NA,TRBD1,TRBJ2-2,CASSLGGQANTGELFF,TGTGCCAGCAGCTTAGGGGGACAGGCGAACACCGGGGAGCTGTTTTTT
TRBV30,once,NA,TRBJ1-1,CAWSMTQGVPEAFF,TGTGCCTGGAGTATGACCCAAGGGGTCCCTGAAGCTTTCTTT
TRBV29-1,NA,NA,TRBJ2-3,CSVGELAVGDTQYF,TGCAGCGTTGGGGAACTAGCAGTTGGAGATACGCAGTATTTT
TRBV30,NA,TRBD1,TRBJ2-2,CAWSRQGAGELFF,TGTGCCTGGAGTAGACAGGGGGCCGGGGAGCTGTTTTTT
TRBV28,NA,NA,TRBJ1-5,CASSFSSQGRYQPQHF,TGTGCCAGCAGTTTCTCCTCTCAGGGGAGGTATCAGCCCCAGCATTTT
TRBV29-1,NA,NA,TRBJ2-5,CSGGGLTETQYF,TGCAGCGGGGGAGGACTGACGGAGACCCAGTACTTC
TRBV30,NA,NA,TRBJ1-3,CAWSNTDSGNTIYF,TGTGCCTGGAGTAACACCGACTCTGGAAACACCATATATTTT
TRBV7-8,NA,NA,TRBJ2-7,CASSDPGTYEQYF,TGTGCCAGCAGCGACCCCGGAACCTACGAGCAGTACTTC
TRBV28,NA,NA,TRBJ1-2,CASSTDGLRGYTF,TGTGCCAGCAGTACCGACGGCCTGCGGGGCTACACCTTC
TRBV19,NA,NA,TRBJ1-2,CASSMDTLYGYTF,TGTGCCAGTAGTATGGACACCCTCTATGGCTACACCTTC
TRBV6-8,NA,NA,TRBJ2-2,CASIHPTVNTGELFF,TGTGCCAGCATCCACCCGACAGTGAACACCGGGGAGCTGTTTTTT
TRBV6-8,NA,TRBD1,TRBJ1-6,CAISSTGVEPLHF,TGTGCCATCAGTTCGACAGGGGTTGAACCCCTCCACTTT